This paragraph reports one TCR beta chain. The antigen is unknown. This record comes from a study of shared clonotypes between healthy human individuals. Overall study results and limits: Non-shared clonotypes had lower generation probabilities than clonotypes shared by all four sorted-subset donors. Richness estimates generally favored naive over memory subsets. Sampling covered nothing but blood. Tissue TCR repertoires likely differ from those found in blood.

From germline, CDR1 is SNHLY and CDR2 FYNNEI. The V end was cut by 1 base, the J end by 0 bases, with 3 bases between. This CDR3 contains 14 residues. Every immunoSEQ plate was one replicate of a subset's evenly spread DNA. Profiled with immunoSEQ multiplex PCR; TCRdb holds only in-frame clones, not every one. Of millions of clones in the sample, more than 90% were seen once. The V gene is TRBV2, the J gene TRBJ1-4, with D unresolved. The sequence was collected from a man younger than 30 in good health. Sequenced sample: naive CD4+ T cells sorted from blood. Subset reported: CD45RA+ positively selected. The CDR3 nucleotides read TGTGCCAGCAGTGAAGGGACAACTAATGAAAAACTGTTTTTT. It encodes CASSEGTTNEKLFF.